The 28 T cell receptor beta chains listed next were all sequenced from one sample in a study of cytomegalovirus exposure and HLA in healthy donors. Vbeta (60) and Jbeta (13) primers were used in the PCR. Some clones are missing from TCRdb's copy, which holds only in-frame ones; the method was immunoSEQ multiplex PCR. Altogether 50,000 to 80,000 clones are present, roughly 73% being singletons, with the ten largest covering approximately 4.7%. The sample consisted of PBMCs. The source of these receptors is a male donor in good health and CMV-seropositive.

In its sample, this clone was seen a few times. This CDR3 is CASSQDRASGYNEQFF. The DNA of the CDR3 is TGTGCCAGCAGCCAAGATCGGGCTAGCGGCTACAATGAGCAGTTCTTC. V usage is TRBV4-2 and J usage is TRBJ2-1; 7 nucleotides agree with TRBD2. The V segment lost 0 bases and the J segment 3 bases; nucleotides outside the gene matches: 5. The CDR3 runs 16 residues. Looked up from germline, CDR1 is LGHNA and CDR2 is YNFKEQ.

The chain employs TRBV28 and TRBJ1-5; tentative D call: TRBD1 (5 bases). This CDR3 is built from 14 residues. Trimming took 5 bases from V and 7 from J, leaving 15 bases between them. The V gene's germline CDR1 is MDHEN and CDR2 SYDVKM. The CDR3 region is CASSPWAGRQPQHF. CDR3 nucleotides: TGTGCCAGCAGTCCCTGGGCAGGGAGGCAGCCCCAGCATTTT.

Only a few counts were recorded for this clone. The genes are TRBV7-9 and TRBJ2-2; D is ambiguous. Germline V lookup: CDR1 SEHNR, CDR2 FQNEAQ (reference sequence). The CDR3 is made up of 12 amino acids. V was pared by 1 base and J by 6 bases, with 3 bases between. CDR3 residues: CASSLVSGELFF. CDR3 DNA sequence: TGTGCCAGCAGCTTAGTATCCGGGGAGCTGTTTTTT.

The genes are TRBV5-1 and TRBJ1-2; 8 bases match TRBD1. Germline CDR1 SGHRS, CDR2 YFSETQ. The CDR3 runs to 16 residues. Losses at the gene ends were 0 bases for V and 2 bases for J; bases not matched to a gene: 6. The CDR3: CASSLGQGQVNYGYTF. The CDR3 region has the DNA TGCGCCAGCAGCTTGGGCCAGGGACAGGTCAACTATGGCTACACCTTC.

The J gene is TRBJ2-7, the V gene TRBV20-1, with 8 bases lining up with TRBD2. The V gene end was trimmed by 7 bases and the J gene end by 3 bases; junction bases not matched to a gene: 2. Germline V CDR1 and CDR2: DFQATT, SNEGSKA (reference sequence). CDR3 length equals 11 residues. CDR3: CSGAGDYEQYF. As DNA, the CDR3 is TGCAGTGGAGCGGGGGACTACGAGCAGTACTTC.

This rearrangement joins TRBV19 to TRBJ2-7, with 10 bases fitting TRBD1. The CDR3 has 17 amino acids. Trimming took 6 bases from V and 2 from J; bases not matched to a gene: 13. Germline assignment: CDR1 LNHDA and CDR2 SQIVND (reference sequence). The CDR3 nucleotides are TGTGCCAGTAGCCCTCATCCGGGACAGGGGACCACCTACGAGCAGTACTTC. It translates to CASSPHPGQGTTYEQYF.

This clone appeared a few times. The rearrangement joins TRBV11-1 to TRBJ1-2, with 9 positions matching TRBD1. This CDR3 comprises 15 residues. Germline V gene data show CDR1 as SGHAT and CDR2 as FQDESV (reference sequence). The V gene end was trimmed by 5 bases and the J gene end by 5 bases; junction bases not matched to a gene: 9. For the CDR3, the DNA is TGTGCCAGCAGCGGTACAGGGGGCGCACGGTATGGCTACACCTTC. Its protein is CASSGTGGARYGYTF.

V gene TRBV27 combines with J gene TRBJ2-7, with a possible D match to TRBD1 (5 bases). Germline-derived CDR1 and CDR2 are MNHEY and SMNVEV (reference sequence). Trimming stripped 7 bases from V and 3 bases from J, with 19 bases between. The CDR3 runs 15 residues. CDR3 sequence reads: CASTNSWAGIYEQYF. The CDR3 bases are TGTGCCAGCACCAATAGCTGGGCAGGGATCTACGAGCAGTACTTC.

The rearrangement links TRBV5-1 to TRBJ2-5, with D possibly being TRBD2 (6 bases). CDR1 and CDR2 (germline): SGHRS, YFSETQ. The CDR3 consists of 13 residues. Trimming removed 2 bases at V and 4 bases at J, with 9 bases between. CDR3 nucleotides: TGCGCCAGCAGCTTAGGAGGGCCAGAGACCCAGTACTTC. This gives the protein CASSLGGPETQYF.

The chain joins TRBV4-1 to TRBJ1-4; the match to TRBD1 covers 7 bases. CDR3 length: 18 residues. The ends lost 4 bases at V and 3 bases at J; junction bases unmatched: 14. Germline V gene sequence: CDR1 MGHRA, CDR2 YSYEKL. The CDR3 nucleotides read TGCGCCAGCAGCCGCAAGCCGGGACAGCTGGGACCTAATGAAAAACTGTTTTTT. Its translation is CASSRKPGQLGPNEKLFF.

This clone has only a few counts. V gene TRBV27 combines with J gene TRBJ1-6; 8 nucleotides line up with TRBD1. CDR3 length: 16 residues. The trim removed 5 bases at V and 9 bases at J, leaving 12 bases unmatched. Germline V gene sequence: CDR1 MNHEY, CDR2 SMNVEV (reference sequence). As DNA, the CDR3 is TGTGCCAGCAGTCCATGGACAGGGCCCTTGGGTTCACCCCTCCACTTT. Protein: CASSPWTGPLGSPLHF.

Here the CDR3 reads CASSLAQTGLAGNGGKFF. The CDR3 nucleotides are TGCGCCAGCAGCTTGGCCCAAACGGGACTAGCGGGGAATGGTGGCAAGTTCTTC. The chain is built from TRBV5-1 and TRBJ2-1, with 13 nucleotides matching TRBD2. This CDR3 region has 18 residues. The V and J ends lost 0 bases and 14 bases, in that order; junction bases with no gene match: 17. Per germline, CDR1 SGHRS and CDR2 YFSETQ. The complete variable domain, with remaining parts taken from reference TRBV5-1 and TRBJ2-1, reads KAGVTQTPRYLIKTRGQQVTLSCSPISGHRSVSWYQQTPGQGLQFLFEYFSETQRNKGNFPGRFSGRQFSNSRSEMNVSTLELGDSALYLCASSLAQTGLAGNGGKFFGPGTRLTVL.

The rearrangement uses TRBV6-1 and TRBJ2-5, with TRBD1 as a possible D gene (5 bases). Per the germline V gene, CDR1 is MNHNS and CDR2 is SASEGT. The germline V and J ends were trimmed by 10 bases and 1 base, with 10 bases remaining between them. CDR3 size: 12 residues. The CDR3 region has the DNA TGTGCCACCAAAGGGGTCCAAGAGACCCAGTACTTC. Amino acids: CATKGVQETQYF.

The chain has TRBV5-6 and TRBJ1-1; D might be TRBD1 (6 bases). Germline values: CDR1 SGHDT, CDR2 YYEEEE. The CDR3 has 13 amino acids. Trimming stripped 0 bases from V and 12 bases from J, with 15 bases between. In DNA, the CDR3 is TGTGCCAGCAGCTTGGGGGGGCCCGTGGGGTCTTTCTTT. Its translation is CASSLGGPVGSFF.

The rearrangement joins TRBV29-1 to TRBJ2-3; a weak D match, TRBD2 (6 bases). CDR1 is SQVTM, CDR2 ANQGSEA, per germline. Trimming shortened V by 5 bases and J by 11 bases, and 14 bases separated the two germline ends. This CDR3 has 11 residues. CDR3 sequence: CSVQRDSGQYF. In DNA, the CDR3 is TGCAGCGTTCAGAGGGATAGCGGGCAGTATTTT.

The chain has TRBV15 and TRBJ1-6; D remains unclear. Trimming took 0 bases from V and 9 from J, leaving 12 bases between them. The CDR3 loop spans 15 amino acids. Per the germline V gene, CDR1 is LNHNV and CDR2 is YYDKDF (reference sequence). CDR3 bases: TGTGCCACCAGCAGAGATGCGGGTGCCGGTTCACCCCTCCACTTT. Encoded protein: CATSRDAGAGSPLHF.

The chain couples TRBV2 to TRBJ2-3, with 7 positions matching TRBD1. With 6 bases clipped from V and 6 bases from J, the junction kept 6 bases outside the gene matches. CDR1 and CDR2 (germline): SNHLY, FYNNEI. This CDR3 contains 13 residues. The CDR3 region is CASSRGGWDTQYF. The CDR3 nucleotides are TGTGCCAGCAGCCGAGGGGGCTGGGATACGCAGTATTTT.

The chain carries TRBV19 and TRBJ2-3; 13 bases fit TRBD2. J was trimmed by 2 bases and V by 4 bases; bases with no gene match: 9. CDR3 length: 18 amino acids. From germline, CDR1 is LNHDA and CDR2 SQIVND (reference sequence). The CDR3 is CASSTGRLAGGTTDTQYF. The CDR3 bases are TGTGCCAGTAGTACTGGGCGACTAGCGGGGGGCACCACAGATACGCAGTATTTT.

The genes are TRBV4-1 and TRBJ2-3; D might be TRBD2 (6 bases). The ends were cut back, 6 bases at V and 2 bases at J, with 21 bases in the middle. The germline V gene encodes CDR1 MGHRA and CDR2 YSYEKL. The CDR3 is 17 amino acids. Here the CDR3 DNA reads TGCGCCAGCAGGGCCGGGACTCGGGGGAGAACCACAGATACGCAGTATTTT. The encoded protein is CASRAGTRGRTTDTQYF.

CDR3 protein: CASSRQGARFEQYF. CDR3 sequence (DNA): TGTGCCAGCAGCCGACAGGGGGCGAGATTCGAGCAGTACTTC. The J gene is TRBJ2-7, the V gene TRBV27; 10 bases fit TRBD1. This CDR3 has 14 amino acids. The trim removed 6 bases at V and 6 bases at J, leaving 8 bases unmatched. Germline CDR1 and CDR2: MNHEY and SMNVEV (reference sequence).

This clone was seen a single time. Written as DNA, the CDR3 is TGTGCCAGCAGCTTCTCAGGTTACGAGCAGTACTTC. It is translated as CASSFSGYEQYF. The gene calls are TRBV7-2 and TRBJ2-7; D remains ambiguous. CDR3 size: 12 residues. V lost 3 bases and J 4 bases, leaving 7 bases between the germline ends. The germline V gene has CDR1 SGHTA and CDR2 FQGNSA.

The chain is built from TRBV28 and TRBJ1-2, with D perhaps TRBD1 (6 bases). From germline, CDR1 is MDHEN and CDR2 SYDVKM. This CDR3 spans 13 amino acids. With 9 bases removed from V and 7 bases from J, the gap between germline ends came to 18 bases. The CDR3: CASRTDSAGGYTF. DNA of the CDR3: TGTGCCAGTAGGACGGACAGTGCGGGTGGCTACACCTTC.

V is TRBV2 and J is TRBJ2-7; D is ambiguous. V lost 4 bases and J lost 0, with 7 bases in between. This CDR3 comprises 13 residues. CDR1 is SNHLY, CDR2 FYNNEI, per germline. The CDR3 bases are TGTGCCAGCAGTGTAGTCCACTCCTACGAGCAGTACTTC. Its translation: CASSVVHSYEQYF.

The chain joins TRBV18 to TRBJ2-1; possibly TRBD2 for D (7 bases). Germline values: CDR1 KGHSH, CDR2 LQKENI. The CDR3 is 15 residues long. Trimming shortened V by 1 base and J by 5 bases, and 12 bases separated the two germline ends. This CDR3 is CASSPQAGADNEQFF. The CDR3 DNA sequence: TGTGCCAGCTCACCACAGGCGGGGGCCGACAATGAGCAGTTCTTC.

The chain employs TRBV28 and TRBJ2-3; D is perhaps TRBD2 (5 bases). From germline, CDR1 is MDHEN and CDR2 SYDVKM. This CDR3 is 13 amino acids long. Trimming pared 4 bases from V and 5 bases from J, leaving 10 bases between. CDR3 nucleotides: TGTGCCAGCAGTTCCGGACTTCTAGATACGCAGTATTTT. It codes for CASSSGLLDTQYF.

This rearrangement joins TRBV13 to TRBJ1-5; D is uncertain. The V gene lost 0 bases and the J gene lost 1 base, with 4 bases spanning the gap. The CDR3 is 14 residues long. In germline, CDR1 is PRHDT, CDR2 FYEKMQ (reference sequence). CDR3 nucleotide sequence: TGTGCCAGCAGCTTAGGGGGCAGCAATCAGCCCCAGCATTTT. This translates into CASSLGGSNQPQHF.

The chain carries TRBV7-6 and TRBJ2-2; 7 bases map to TRBD1. The CDR3 is 15 residues long. CDR1 is SGHVS, CDR2 FNYEAQ, per germline. The V segment lost 5 bases and the J segment 4 bases; nucleotides outside the gene matches: 7. The CDR3 loop is CASSRGQIGTGELFF. The CDR3 bases are TGTGCCAGCAGCAGGGGGCAGATCGGCACCGGGGAGCTGTTTTTT.

This clone has a single count. V gene TRBV4-2 combines with J gene TRBJ2-7; 14 bases map to TRBD2. This CDR3 region has 16 residues. Per germline, CDR1 LGHNA and CDR2 YNFKEQ. V trimming: 3 bases; J trimming: 2 bases; junction bases outside the gene matches: 3. The CDR3 protein is CASSQTSGGEAYEQYF. The CDR3 DNA is TGTGCCAGCAGCCAGACTAGCGGGGGGGAGGCCTACGAGCAGTACTTC.